This record concerns one T cell receptor beta chain sequence. Patients sequenced had flow cytometry evidence of CD8+CD57+ cell expansion. In all patients, the disease was severe acquired aplastic anemia. There was no therapy given to any patient before the blood sampling took place. The sample belongs to a study of CD8+CD57+ T cells in acquired aplastic anemia. Overall study context: An average of 3.2 ug of DNA was obtained from sorted CD4+ and CD8+ cells.

The CDR3 consists of 14 residues. V dropped 5 bases and J dropped 0 bases, with 10 bases sitting between them. Germline-derived CDR1 and CDR2 are SGHNT and YENEEA. The study profiled TCR beta VDJ and CDR3 using genomic DNA as template. TCRdb itself ran the reads through MiXCR, one entry per CDR3 protein. The sample carries under 250,000 distinct CDR3 sequences, more than 45% recorded once. The rearrangement joins TRBV11-3 to TRBJ1-1, with no clear D. The source of this sequence is a human donor with aplastic anemia. The sample comprised sorted CD4+, CD8+, or CD8+CD57+ T cells (not recorded which) from PBMCs. Written as DNA, the CDR3 is TGTGCCAGCAGCAAGGATCAAGTGAACACTGAAGCTTTCTTT. Translating gives CASSKDQVNTEAFF. Full variable domain (outside the CDR3, taken from reference TRBV11-3 and TRBJ1-1): EAGVVQSPRYKIIEKKQPVAFWCNPISGHNTLYWYLQNLGQGPELLIRYENEEAVDDSQLPKDRFSAERLKGVDSTLKIQPAELGDSAVYLCASSKDQVNTEAFFGQGTRLTVV.